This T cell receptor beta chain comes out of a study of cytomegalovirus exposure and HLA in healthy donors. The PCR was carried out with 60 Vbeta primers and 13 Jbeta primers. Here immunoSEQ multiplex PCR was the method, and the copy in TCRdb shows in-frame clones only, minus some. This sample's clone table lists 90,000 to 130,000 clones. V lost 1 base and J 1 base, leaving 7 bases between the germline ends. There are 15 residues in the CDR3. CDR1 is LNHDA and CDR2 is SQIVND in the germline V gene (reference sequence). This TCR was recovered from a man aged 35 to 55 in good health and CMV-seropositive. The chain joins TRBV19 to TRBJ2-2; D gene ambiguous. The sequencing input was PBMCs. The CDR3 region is CASSIVTVNTGELFF. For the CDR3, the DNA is TGTGCCAGTAGTATAGTCACAGTGAACACCGGGGAGCTGTTTTTT. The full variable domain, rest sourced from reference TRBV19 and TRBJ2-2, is DGGITQSPKYLFRKEGQNVTLSCEQNLNHDAMYWYRQDPGQGLRLIYYSQIVNDFQKGDIAEGYSVSREKKESFPLTVTSAQKNPTAFYLCASSIVTVNTGELFFGEGSRLTVL.